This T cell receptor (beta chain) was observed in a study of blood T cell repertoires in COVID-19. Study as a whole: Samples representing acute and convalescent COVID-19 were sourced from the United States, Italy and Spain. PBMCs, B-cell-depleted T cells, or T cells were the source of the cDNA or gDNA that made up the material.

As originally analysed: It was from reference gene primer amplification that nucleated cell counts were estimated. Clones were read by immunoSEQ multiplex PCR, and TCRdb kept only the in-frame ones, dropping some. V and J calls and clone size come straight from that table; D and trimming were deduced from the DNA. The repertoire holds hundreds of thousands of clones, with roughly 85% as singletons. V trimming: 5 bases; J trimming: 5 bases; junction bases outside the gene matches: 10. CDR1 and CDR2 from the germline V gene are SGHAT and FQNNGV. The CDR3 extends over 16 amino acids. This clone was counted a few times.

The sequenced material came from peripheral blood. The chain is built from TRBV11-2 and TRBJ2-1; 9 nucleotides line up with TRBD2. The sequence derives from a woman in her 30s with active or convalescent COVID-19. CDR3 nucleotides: TGTGCCAGCAGCCCCAGGGTGGTAGCGGGAGACAATGAGCAGTTCTTC. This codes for CASSPRVVAGDNEQFF.